This T cell receptor (beta chain) was observed in a study of T cells in women clearing cervical HPV infection. Study in general: Women with histologically confirmed HPV16-related CIN3 or worse, 2 with invasive cancer, served as cases. Case blood was drawn when the lesion was first found; control blood after infection became undetectable.

The study, taken as a whole, reports: TRBV6-7 abundance was lower in cases than controls (approximately 0.1% versus 0.17%).

Prevalent HPV16 infections were excluded; only incident single HPV16 infections included. A remark on this clone: The target antigen is unknown. The missing CDR3 end, 3 residues past where the read stops, is filled in from the germline J gene.

Only in-frame clones appear in the TCRdb table, and some are missing; sequencing was by immunoSEQ multiplex PCR. This sample's clone table lists about 16,000 clones. The germline CDR1 and CDR2 sequences are SGHAT and FQNNGV. The CDR3 consists of 12 residues. V gave up 3 bases and J gave up 6 bases, with 9 bases separating them. The origin of this receptor is a woman aged 18-69 years with a cervical HPV16 infection that either progressed to CIN3+ or cleared (not recorded which). The sequenced sample consisted of blood buffy coat. V gene TRBV11-2 combines with J gene TRBJ2-7; D is uncertain. The part of the CDR3 DNA that was read is TGTGCCAGCAGCTTGTTGAGCGTCGAG. Translated: CASSLLSVE. The full CDR3 reads CASSLLSVEQYF.